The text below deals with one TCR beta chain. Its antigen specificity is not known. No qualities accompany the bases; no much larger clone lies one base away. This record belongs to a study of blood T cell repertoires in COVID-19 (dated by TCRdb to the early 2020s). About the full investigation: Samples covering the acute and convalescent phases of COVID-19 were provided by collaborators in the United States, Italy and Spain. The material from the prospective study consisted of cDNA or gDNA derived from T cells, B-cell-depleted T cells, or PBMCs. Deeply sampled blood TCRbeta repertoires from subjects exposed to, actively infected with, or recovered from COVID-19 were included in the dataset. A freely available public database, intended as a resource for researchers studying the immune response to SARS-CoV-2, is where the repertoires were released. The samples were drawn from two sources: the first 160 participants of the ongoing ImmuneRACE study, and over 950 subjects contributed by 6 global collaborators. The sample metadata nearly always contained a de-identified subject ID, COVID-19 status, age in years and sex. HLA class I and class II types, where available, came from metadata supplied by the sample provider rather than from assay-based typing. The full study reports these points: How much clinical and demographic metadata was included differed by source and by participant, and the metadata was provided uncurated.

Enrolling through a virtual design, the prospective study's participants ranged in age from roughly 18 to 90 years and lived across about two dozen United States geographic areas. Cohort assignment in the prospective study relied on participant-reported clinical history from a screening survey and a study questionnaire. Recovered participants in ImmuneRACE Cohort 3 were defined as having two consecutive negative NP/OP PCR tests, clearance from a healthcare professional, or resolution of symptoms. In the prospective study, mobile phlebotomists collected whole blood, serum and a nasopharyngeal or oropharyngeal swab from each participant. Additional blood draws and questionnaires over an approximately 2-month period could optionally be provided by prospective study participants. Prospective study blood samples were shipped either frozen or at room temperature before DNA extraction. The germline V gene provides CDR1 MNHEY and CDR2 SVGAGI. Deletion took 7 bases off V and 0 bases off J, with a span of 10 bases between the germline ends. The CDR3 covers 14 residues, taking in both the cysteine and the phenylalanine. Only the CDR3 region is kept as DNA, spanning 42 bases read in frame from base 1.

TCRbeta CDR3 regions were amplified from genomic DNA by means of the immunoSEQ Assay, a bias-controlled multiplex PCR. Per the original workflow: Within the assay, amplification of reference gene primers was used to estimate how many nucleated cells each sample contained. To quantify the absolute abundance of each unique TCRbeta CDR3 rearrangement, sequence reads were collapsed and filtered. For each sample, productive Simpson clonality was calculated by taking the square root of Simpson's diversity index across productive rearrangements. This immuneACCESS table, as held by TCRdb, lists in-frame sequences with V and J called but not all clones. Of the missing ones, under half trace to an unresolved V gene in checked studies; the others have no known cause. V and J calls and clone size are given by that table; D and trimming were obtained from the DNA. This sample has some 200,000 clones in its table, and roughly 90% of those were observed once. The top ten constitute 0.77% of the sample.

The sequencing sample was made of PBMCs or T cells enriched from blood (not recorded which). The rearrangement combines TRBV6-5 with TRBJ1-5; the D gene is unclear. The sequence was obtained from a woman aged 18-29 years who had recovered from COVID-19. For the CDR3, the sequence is CASTSRVSNQPQHF. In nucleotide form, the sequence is TGTGCCAGCACCTCCCGGGTTAGCAATCAGCCCCAGCATTTT.